These 16 T cell receptor beta chains were all obtained from the same sample, sequenced in a study of shared clonotypes between healthy human individuals. CD45RO-negative, CCR7-positively selected cells formed the naive CD8 fraction, excluding terminally differentiated effector memory CD45RA+ cells. Using immunoSEQ multiplex PCR, the repertoire was profiled, and TCRdb retains in-frame clones only, with some absent. Of about 2 million clones listed, approximately 94% are singletons. The sequencing input was naive CD8+ T cells sorted from blood. All receptors derive from a man aged 18-30 years in good health.

The chain uses TRBV7-9 and TRBJ1-2, with D unresolved. V lost 1 base and J lost 4, with 13 bases in between. This CDR3 region has 15 residues. The germline V gene has CDR1 SEHNR and CDR2 FQNEAQ (reference sequence). CDR3 DNA: TGTGCCAGCAGCTTAGAAACAGTCTCCTTCTATGGCTACACCTTC. Residues: CASSLETVSFYGYTF. The entire variable domain, with the rest obtained from reference TRBV7-9 and TRBJ1-2, is as follows: DTGVSQNPRHKITKRGQNVTFRCDPISEHNRLYWYRQTLGQGPEFLTYFQNEAQLEKSRLLSDRFSAERPKGSFSTLEIQRTEQGDSAMYLCASSLETVSFYGYTFGSGTRLTVV.

J is TRBJ2-7 and V is TRBV4-1, with TRBD2 identical over 8 bases. The germline V gene encodes CDR1 MGHRA and CDR2 YSYEKL. This CDR3 contains 13 residues. V shed 5 bases and J 4 bases; nucleotides not matched to a gene: 4. CDR3 sequence reads: CASSYSGAYEQYF. CDR3 nucleotides: TGCGCCAGCAGCTATAGCGGGGCTTACGAGCAGTACTTC.

The chain links TRBV12-1 to TRBJ1-5. TRBV12-1 is assigned pseudogene status. There are 15 residues in the CDR3. The CDR3 sequence: CASSFWTDGNQPQHF. In DNA, the CDR3 is TGTGCCAGCAGCTTTTGGACCGACGGGAATCAGCCCCAGCATTTT.

The chain is built from TRBV23-1 and TRBJ1-1; D gene unclear. TRBV23-1 falls under the ORF class, with uncertain function. V was trimmed by 1 base and J by 2 bases, leaving 8 bases between them. The CDR3 is made up of 14 amino acids. The CDR3 reads CASSQYQGNTEAFF. The CDR3 DNA is TGCGCCAGCAGTCAATACCAAGGAAACACTGAAGCTTTCTTT.

This chain uses TRBV14 with TRBJ2-1; D remains ambiguous. This CDR3 region has 16 residues. V was shortened by 0 bases and J by 0 bases, with 9 bases between the two germline ends. From germline, CDR1 is SGHDN and CDR2 FVKESK. The CDR3 coding sequence is TGTGCCAGCAGCCAAGAAGGCTCCTTCTCCTACAATGAGCAGTTCTTC. Translating gives CASSQEGSFSYNEQFF.

This clone was detected only once. This chain uses TRBV6-6 with TRBJ1-2; tentative D call: TRBD1 (6 bases). V was clipped by 10 bases and J by 4 bases, with 7 bases between them. Germline V gives CDR1 MNHNY, CDR2 SVGAGI (reference sequence). CDR3 length: 10 amino acids. The CDR3 coding sequence is TGTGCCATCAGGGGCTATGGCTACACCTTC. As protein: CAIRGYGYTF.

V gene TRBV4-1 combines with J gene TRBJ2-5; no reliable D call. The V end was cut by 0 bases, the J end by 10 bases, with 15 bases between. Germline loops: CDR1 MGHRA, CDR2 YSYEKL. The CDR3 runs 14 residues. The CDR3 protein is CASSQELTTVGQYF. The CDR3 DNA reads as TGCGCCAGCAGCCAAGAATTAACTACCGTTGGCCAGTACTTC.

This chain links TRBV4-1 with TRBJ1-6; no definite D call. The germline V gene has CDR1 MGHRA and CDR2 YSYEKL. The CDR3 is made up of 17 amino acids. Deletions cut 0 bases from V and 0 bases from J, with 9 bases between. DNA of the CDR3: TGCGCCAGCAGCCAAGAGGAGGCGAGCTCCTATAATTCACCCCTCCACTTT. Residues: CASSQEEASSYNSPLHF.

The J gene is TRBJ1-5, the V gene TRBV7-9; D gene ambiguous. The CDR3 runs 14 residues. Germline values: CDR1 SEHNR, CDR2 FQNEAQ (reference sequence). The V end was cut by 0 bases, the J end by 0 bases, with 3 bases between. The CDR3 is CASSLASSNQPQHF. CDR3 nucleotides: TGTGCCAGCAGCTTAGCCAGTAGCAATCAGCCCCAGCATTTT.

This clone was detected only a few times. At the DNA level, this CDR3 is encoded by other sequences in the same sample as well. This chain links TRBV4-1 with TRBJ1-5; D remains unclear. Trimming left V 1 base short and J 5 bases short, with 6 bases between. The CDR3 runs to 13 residues. Per germline, CDR1 MGHRA and CDR2 YSYEKL. The CDR3 here is CASSQVEDQPQHF. CDR3 bases: TGCGCCAGCAGCCAAGTTGAGGATCAGCCCCAGCATTTT.

The chain employs TRBV4-3 and TRBJ2-7; D gene uncertain. The CDR3 sequence is 14 residues long. V lost 1 base to trimming and J lost 2 bases, with 9 bases between them. Germline values: CDR1 LGHNA, CDR2 YSLEER. The CDR3: CASSQVPNAYEQYF. In nucleotides, the CDR3 is TGCGCCAGCAGCCAAGTACCGAATGCCTACGAGCAGTACTTC.

The rearrangement links TRBV27 to TRBJ1-6; TRBD1 might be the D (5 bases). Germline V CDR1 and CDR2: MNHEY, SMNVEV (reference sequence). The CDR3 has 14 amino acids. Trimming stripped 5 bases from V and 9 bases from J, with 14 bases between. The CDR3 DNA sequence: TGTGCCAGCAGTCCCCAGGGTTTGTTTTCACCCCTCCACTTT. Amino acid sequence: CASSPQGLFSPLHF.

To note about this clone: Additional DNA sequences in this sample encode the identical CDR3. The CDR3 DNA is TGTGCCAGCAGTTATGAGGGCTACGAGCAGTACTTC. This translates into CASSYEGYEQYF. The chain is built from TRBV6-6 and TRBJ2-7; a possible D gene is TRBD2 (5 bases). V was trimmed by 3 bases and J by 3 bases, leaving 6 bases between them. CDR1 and CDR2 (germline): MNHNY, SVGAGI (reference sequence). This CDR3 region has 12 residues.

This clone has more than one count but fewer than ten. The rearrangement joins TRBV5-6 to TRBJ1-5; D not resolved. CDR1 is SGHDT and CDR2 is YYEEEE in the germline V gene. Trimming left V 0 bases short and J 5 bases short, with 3 bases between. This CDR3 comprises 12 residues. The CDR3 sequence is CASSLVDQPQHF. CDR3 nucleotide sequence: TGTGCCAGCAGCTTGGTGGATCAGCCCCAGCATTTT.

The genes are TRBV7-8 and TRBJ1-5; D unresolved. The germline V gene has CDR1 SGHVS and CDR2 FQNEAQ. CDR3 size: 17 residues. V was cut by 1 base and J by 0 bases, with 13 bases left in between. The CDR3 region has the DNA TGTGCCAGCAGCTTAGACAGTGAACGGAATAGCAATCAGCCCCAGCATTTT. Translated: CASSLDSERNSNQPQHF. Full variable domain (missing parts from reference TRBV7-8 and TRBJ1-5): GAGVSQSPRYKVAKRGQDVALRCDPISGHVSLFWYQQALGQGPEFLTYFQNEAQLDKSGLPSDRFFAERPEGSVSTLKIQRTQQEDSAVYLCASSLDSERNSNQPQHFGDGTRLSIL.

A word on this clone: Other DNA sequences in this specimen translate into the identical CDR3. This sequence joins TRBV27 and TRBJ2-7; no reliable D call. CDR3 length: 13 amino acids. CDR1 and CDR2 from the germline V gene are MNHEY and SMNVEV (reference sequence). V was pared by 3 bases and J by 3 bases, with 9 bases between. The DNA for the CDR3 is TGTGCCAGCAGTTTGGATCCTAACTACGAGCAGTACTTC. Protein: CASSLDPNYEQYF.